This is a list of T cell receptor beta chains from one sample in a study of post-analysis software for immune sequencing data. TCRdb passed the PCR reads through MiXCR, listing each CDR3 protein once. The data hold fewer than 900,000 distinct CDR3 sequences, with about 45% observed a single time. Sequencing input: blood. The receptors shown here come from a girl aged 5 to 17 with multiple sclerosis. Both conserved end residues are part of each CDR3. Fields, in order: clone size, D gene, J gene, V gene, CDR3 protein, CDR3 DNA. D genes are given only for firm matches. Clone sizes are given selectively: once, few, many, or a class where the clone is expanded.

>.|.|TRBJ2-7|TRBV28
CASSWGVYEQYF
TGTGCCAGCAGTTGGGGGGTCTACGAGCAGTACTTC
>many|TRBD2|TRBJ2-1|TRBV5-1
CASSSGRPSYNEQFF
TGCGCCAGCAGCTCCGGGAGGCCCTCCTACAATGAGCAGTTCTTC
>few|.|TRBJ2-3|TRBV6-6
CASSLFLSVGTDTQYF
TGTGCCAGCAGCTTGTTCCTATCGGTTGGGACAGATACGCAGTATTTT
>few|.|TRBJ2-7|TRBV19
CASSTKGRDSYEQYF
TGTGCCAGTAGTACTAAGGGCAGGGACTCCTACGAGCAGTACTTC
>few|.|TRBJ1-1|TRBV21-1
CAPALLWEITGGDLNTEAFF
TGTGCCCCCGCCCTTTTATGGGAAATAACAGGGGGAGACCTGAACACTGAAGCTTTCTTT
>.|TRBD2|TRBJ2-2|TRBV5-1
CASSLVAGVDTGELFF
TGCGCCAGCAGCTTGGTAGCGGGAGTGGACACCGGGGAGCTGTTTTTT
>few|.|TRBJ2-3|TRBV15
CATSRDTTDTQYF
TGTGCCACCAGCAGAGACACCACAGATACGCAGTATTTT
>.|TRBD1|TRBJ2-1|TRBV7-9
CASSLRGQGAYNEQFF
TGTGCCAGCAGCCTCAGGGGACAGGGCGCCTACAATGAGCAGTTCTTC
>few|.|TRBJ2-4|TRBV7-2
CASSNSPRGNIQYF
TGTGCCAGCAGCAATTCCCCTAGGGGGAACATTCAGTACTTC
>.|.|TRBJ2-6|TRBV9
CASSVAPQGGLSGANVLTF
TGTGCCAGCAGCGTAGCCCCCCAGGGGGGACTCTCTGGGGCCAACGTCCTGACTTTC
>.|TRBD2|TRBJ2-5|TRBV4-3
CASSGGGTSGAETQYF
TGCGCCAGCAGCGGGGGTGGGACTAGCGGCGCGGAGACCCAGTACTTC
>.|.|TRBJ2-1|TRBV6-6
CASSYSQRLDNEQFF
TGTGCCAGCAGTTACTCGCAGCGGTTAGACAATGAGCAGTTCTTC
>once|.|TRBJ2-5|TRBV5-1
CASFGSPLANEQYF
TGCGCCAGCTTCGGCTCCCCGCTGGCAAATGAGCAGTACTTC
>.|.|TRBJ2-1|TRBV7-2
CASSPASARHNPYNNEQFF
TGTGCCAGCAGTCCCGCATCGGCTCGGCACAACCCTTACAACAATGAGCAGTTCTTC
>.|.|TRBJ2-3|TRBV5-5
CASSGGQRALITDTQYF
TGTGCCAGCAGCGGGGGGCAGCGGGCCCTTATTACAGATACGCAGTATTTT
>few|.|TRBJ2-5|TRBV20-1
CSASLETQYF
TGCAGTGCTAGTTTGGAGACCCAGTACTTC
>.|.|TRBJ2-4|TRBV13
CASSLRNLETQYF
TGTGCCAGCAGCTTAAGGAACCTCGAAACCCAGTACTTC
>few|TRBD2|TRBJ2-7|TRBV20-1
CSARDYLSTEQYF
TGCAGTGCTCGGGACTACCTCTCGACCGAGCAGTACTTC
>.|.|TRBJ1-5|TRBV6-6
CASSISPGQGNQPQHF
TGTGCCAGCAGTATAAGCCCGGGACAAGGCAATCAGCCCCAGCATTTT
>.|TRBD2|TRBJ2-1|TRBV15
CATSRGELAVHNEQFF
TGTGCCACCAGCAGAGGGGAGCTAGCGGTACACAATGAGCAGTTCTTC
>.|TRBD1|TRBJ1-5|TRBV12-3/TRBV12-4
CASTVGGGGNQPQHF
TGTGCCAGCACCGTAGGAGGGGGCGGAAATCAGCCCCAGCATTTT
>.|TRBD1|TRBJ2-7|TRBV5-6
CASSLTSPRGQGYEQYF
TGTGCCAGCAGCTTGACGTCGCCCCGGGGACAGGGCTACGAGCAGTACTTC
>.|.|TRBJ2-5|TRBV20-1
CSASYGRETQYF
TGCAGTGCTAGTTATGGAAGGGAGACCCAGTACTTC
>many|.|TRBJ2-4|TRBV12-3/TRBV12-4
CASSLALGGGNIQYF
TGTGCCAGCAGTTTAGCCCTGGGGGGCGGAAACATTCAGTACTTC
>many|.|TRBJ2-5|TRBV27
CASSFGLEETQYF
TGCGCCAGCAGCTTCGGACTCGAAGAGACCCAGTACTTC
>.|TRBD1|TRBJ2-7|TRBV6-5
CASRGQGDPYEQYF
TGTGCCAGCAGGGGACAGGGAGACCCTTACGAGCAGTACTTC
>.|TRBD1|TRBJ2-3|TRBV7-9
CASSLVGSGQSVRSTDTQYF
TGTGCCAGCAGCTTAGTAGGGTCGGGACAGAGTGTCCGAAGCACAGATACGCAGTATTTT
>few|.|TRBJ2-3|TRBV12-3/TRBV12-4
CASRDGLSAQYF
TGTGCCAGCAGGGATGGACTAAGCGCGCAGTATTTT
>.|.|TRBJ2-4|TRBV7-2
CASSLVEASEEYF
TGTGCCAGCAGCTTAGTAGAGGCTAGCGAAGAGTACTTC
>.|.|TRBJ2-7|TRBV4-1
CASSQEVASSYEQYF
TGCGCCAGCAGCCAAGAAGTAGCTAGCAGTTACGAGCAGTATTTC
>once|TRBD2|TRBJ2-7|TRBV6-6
CASSYTLARYEQYF
TGTGCCAGCAGTTACACACTAGCGAGGTACGAGCAGTACTTC
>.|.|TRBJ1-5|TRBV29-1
CSVDLADNSYQPQHF
TGCAGCGTTGATCTGGCAGACAATAGCTATCAGCCCCAGCATTTT
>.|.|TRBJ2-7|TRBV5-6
CASSLAGETGRWDEQYF
TGTGCCAGCAGCTTGGCTGGGGAGACAGGTAGATGGGACGAGCAGTACTTC
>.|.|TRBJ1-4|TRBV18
CASSPWTDIATNEKLFF
TGTGCCAGCTCACCCTGGACAGACATAGCAACTAATGAAAAACTGTTTTTT
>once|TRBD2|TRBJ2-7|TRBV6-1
CASSRLAGDITGYEQYF
TGTGCCAGCAGCAGACTAGCGGGAGATATTACCGGGTACGAGCAGTACTTC
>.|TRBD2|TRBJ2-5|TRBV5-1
CASARAGGTETQYF
TGCGCCTCCGCACGAGCGGGAGGAACGGAGACCCAGTACTTC
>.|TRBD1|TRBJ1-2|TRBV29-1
CSVPGTGLNYGYTF
TGCAGCGTCCCCGGGACAGGGTTAAACTATGGCTACACCTTC
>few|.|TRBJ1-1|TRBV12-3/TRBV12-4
CASSLAGPSNTEAFF
TGTGCCAGCAGTTTAGCTGGACCGTCGAACACTGAAGCTTTCTTT
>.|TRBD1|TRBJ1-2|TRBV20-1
CSASQGQGSTYGYTF
TGCAGTGCTAGTCAGGGACAGGGGTCGACCTATGGCTACACCTTC
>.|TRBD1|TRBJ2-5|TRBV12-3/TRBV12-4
CASSPQTGEAQETQYF
TGTGCCAGCAGTCCACAGACAGGGGAGGCCCAAGAGACCCAGTACTTC
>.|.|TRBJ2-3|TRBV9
CASSRVLAGDTQYF
TGTGCCAGCAGCAGGGTACTCGCGGGAGATACGCAGTATTTT
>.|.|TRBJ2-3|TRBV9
CASSVALASTDTQYF
TGTGCCAGCAGCGTAGCTCTAGCGAGCACAGATACGCAGTATTTT
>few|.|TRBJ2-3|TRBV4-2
CASSPTKAGGTDTQYF
TGTGCCAGCAGCCCAACGAAGGCAGGGGGCACAGATACGCAGTATTTT
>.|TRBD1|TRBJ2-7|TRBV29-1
CSAYPGTGLGSAYNEQYF
TGCAGCGCCTATCCCGGGACAGGTCTGGGGTCAGCCTACAATGAGCAGTACTTC
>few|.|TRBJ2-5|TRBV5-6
CASSLNAGVETQYF
TGTGCCAGCAGCTTAAATGCAGGGGTCGAGACCCAGTACTTC
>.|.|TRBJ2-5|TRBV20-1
CSARVEQAPQETQYF
TGCAGTGCTAGAGTGGAACAGGCTCCACAAGAGACCCAGTACTTC
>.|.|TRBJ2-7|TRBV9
CASSVVAGSYEQYF
TGTGCCAGCAGCGTAGTGGCAGGCTCCTACGAGCAGTACTTC
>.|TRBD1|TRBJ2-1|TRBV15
CATSRGDRVANEQFF
TGTGCCACCAGCAGGGGCGACAGGGTGGCCAATGAGCAGTTCTTC
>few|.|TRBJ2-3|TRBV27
CASTTLARSTDTQYF
TGTGCCAGCACCACGCTGGCTCGTAGCACAGATACGCAGTATTTT
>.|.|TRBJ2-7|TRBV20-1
CSATLINEQYF
TGCAGTGCTACCCTAATCAACGAGCAGTACTTC